One T cell receptor beta chain is described in this entry. The source of the sample is a study of T cells in Graves' hyperthyroidism and ophthalmopathy. This CDR3 is built from 15 residues. With V trimmed by 8 bases and J by 0 bases, 5 bases remained unmatched. Germline CDR1 is MNHNS and CDR2 is SASEGT. The TCR beta CDR3 regions underwent amplification using RNA transcripts as the source. TCR CDR3 underwent first-round RT-PCR with the HTBI primer set. In TCRdb, the multiplex PCR reads were re-called with MiXCR into one record per CDR3 protein. The sample shows about 270,000 distinct CDR3 sequences, approximately 25% of them seen only once.

The rearrangement links TRBV6-1 to TRBJ1-5, with 9 bases lining up with TRBD1. The TCR sequence derives from a woman aged 40 to 50 with Graves' ophthalmopathy. Sequenced: blood. This chain's CDR3 is CASGGTGNSNQPQHF. CDR3 nucleotide sequence: TGTGCCAGCGGAGGGACAGGGAATAGCAATCAGCCCCAGCATTTT.